The source of this TCR beta chain is a study of cytomegalovirus exposure and HLA in healthy donors. Study conclusions and caveats: 164 TCR beta chains were listed as cytomegalovirus-associated. According to an earlier analysis, most TCR beta V segments yielded productive rearrangements about 87% or about 30% of the time. Fewer N-insertions than the roughly 650-donor mean were reportedly shown by an Asian-associated ancestry cluster in a later analysis. Some V segments, including TRBV6-2 and TRBV6-3, were excluded as indistinguishable.

Germline lookup yields CDR1 SGHAT and CDR2 FQNNGV. The CDR3 runs to 14 residues. Trimming cost V 6 bases and J 2 bases, with 13 bases left between them. In regard to this clone: Antigen: not known.

Vbeta (60) and Jbeta (13) primers were used in the PCR. Profiling relied on immunoSEQ multiplex PCR, and the TCRdb table lists in-frame clones only, not all of them. The sample lists 85,000 to 120,000 clones; 70% to 75% were seen once. The genes are TRBV11-2 and TRBJ1-2, with D tentatively TRBD1 (6 bases). This clonotype originated in a female donor in good health and CMV-seronegative. The sample consisted of PBMCs. The CDR3 is CASRSVRGNYGYTF. The CDR3 DNA is TGTGCCAGCAGGTCTGTCAGGGGAAACTATGGCTACACCTTC.